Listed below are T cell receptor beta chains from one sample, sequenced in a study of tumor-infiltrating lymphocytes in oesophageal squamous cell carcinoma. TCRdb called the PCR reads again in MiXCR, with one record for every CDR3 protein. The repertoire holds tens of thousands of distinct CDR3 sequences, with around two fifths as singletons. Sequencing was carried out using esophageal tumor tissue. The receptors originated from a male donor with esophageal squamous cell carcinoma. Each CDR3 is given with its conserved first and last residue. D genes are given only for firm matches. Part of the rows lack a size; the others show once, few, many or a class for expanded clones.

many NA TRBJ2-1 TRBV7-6 TGTGCCAGCAGCTTCGGGACTTCCTACAATGAGCAGTTCTTC CASSFGTSYNEQFF
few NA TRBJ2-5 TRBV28 TGTGCCAGCAGTATCTCGGCCCGTTCATTGATCTTC CASSISARSLIF
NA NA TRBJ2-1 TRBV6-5 TGTGCCAGCAGTTACTCGAGGTTTGGTGAGCAGTTCTTC CASSYSRFGEQFF
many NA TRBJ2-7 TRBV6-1 TGTGCCAGCTCCGTTACAGGGAGCGATTACGAGCAGTACTTC CASSVTGSDYEQYF
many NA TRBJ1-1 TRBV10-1 TGCGCCAGCAGTGAGTCAGGGCAGGGACATCACGCTTTCTTT CASSESGQGHHAFF
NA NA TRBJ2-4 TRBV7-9 TGTGCCAGCAGCTTAAACCTCATTCAGTACTTC CASSLNLIQYF
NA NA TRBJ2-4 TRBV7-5 NA CISVPEPTDGILSYEQYF
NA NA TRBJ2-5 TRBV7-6 TGTGCCAGCAGCTTGGTTCGAACAGAACAAGAGACCCAGTACTTC CASSLVRTEQETQYF
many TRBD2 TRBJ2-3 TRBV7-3 TGTGCCAGCAGCCGGACTAGCGGGAGGGTAGATACGCAGTATTTT CASSRTSGRVDTQYF
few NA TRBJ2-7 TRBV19 TGTGCCAGTAGTCATCGGAGCTCTTCCCTTACCTACGAGCAGTACTTC CASSHRSSSLTYEQYF
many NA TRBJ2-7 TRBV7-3 TGTGCCAGCAGCTTAAATCCCTCCTACGAGCAGTACTTC CASSLNPSYEQYF
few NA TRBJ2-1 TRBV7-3 TGTGCCAGCAGCCCCCTGAGTTCATCGAATGAGCAGTTCTTC CASSPLSSSNEQFF
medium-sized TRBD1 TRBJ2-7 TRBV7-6 TGTGCCAGCAGCTTTGGGACAGCCCGCCGGGAGCAGTACTTC CASSFGTARREQYF
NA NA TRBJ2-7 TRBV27 TGTGCCAGCAGTTCCGGGACATATGCGGGAATTTCCTACAATGAGCAGTACTTC CASSSGTYAGISYNEQYF
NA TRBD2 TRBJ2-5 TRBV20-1 TGCAGTGCCTCCTCGCCAGCGGGGGGCCAAGAGACCCAGTACTTC CSASSPAGGQETQYF
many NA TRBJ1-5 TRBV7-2 TGTGCCAGCAGCTCTGGGACCCATCAGCCCCAGCATTTT CASSSGTHQPQHF
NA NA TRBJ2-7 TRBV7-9 TGTGCCAGCAGCTTAGTACAGGGAATAGATACGCAGTACTTC CASSLVQGIDTQYF
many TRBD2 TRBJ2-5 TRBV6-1 TGTGCCAGCGTAGCGGGCCCTACCCAAGAGACCCAGTACTTC CASVAGPTQETQYF
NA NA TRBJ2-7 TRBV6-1 TGTGCCAGTACAGCCTTCCAATACGAGCAGTACTTC CASTAFQYEQYF
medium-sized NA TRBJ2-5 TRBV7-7 TGTGCTAGCGGACGTTCCTGGGAGACCCAGTACTTC CASGRSWETQYF
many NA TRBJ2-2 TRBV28 TGTGCCAGCACCCGGAGATACACCGGGGAGCTGTTTTTT CASTRRYTGELFF
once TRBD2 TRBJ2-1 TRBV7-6 TGTGCCAGCAGCCGTATAGCGGGAGCCAGGGGTGAGCAGTTCTTC CASSRIAGARGEQFF